The 32 T cell receptor beta chains in this list originate from one sample, sequenced in a study of blood T cell repertoires in COVID-19. Method: immunoSEQ multiplex PCR; TCRdb's copy keeps in-frame clones and lacks some. Counted here are some 67,000 clones, 85% to 90% occurring once; the ten biggest clones make up approximately 5%. Sequenced input: peripheral blood. Receptors originate from a man between 50 and 59 years old with active COVID-19.

This chain joins TRBV7-3 and TRBJ2-3; 7 bases match TRBD2. The CDR3 consists of 15 residues. In germline, CDR1 is SGHTA, CDR2 FQGTGA. V lost 6 bases and J lost 6; bases outside the gene matches: 12. The CDR3 reads CASSRSGLVGDTQYF. Written as DNA, the CDR3 is TGTGCCAGCAGTCGTTCCGGACTAGTAGGGGATACGCAGTATTTT.

This sequence joins TRBV5-4 and TRBJ1-2; 7 bases agree with TRBD1. V gave up 3 bases and J gave up 5 bases; unmatched junction bases: 10. This CDR3 has 15 residues. Germline CDR1 SGHNT, CDR2 YYREEE (reference sequence). The CDR3 loop is CASSSPGQLVYGYTF. CDR3 nucleotide sequence: TGTGCCAGCAGCTCGCCGGGACAGCTTGTTTATGGCTACACCTTC.

The genes are TRBV6-2 or TRBV6-3 and TRBJ2-1, with 9 bases aligning to TRBD2. V was clipped by 5 bases and J by 9 bases; unmatched bases: 11. CDR1 is MNHEY and CDR2 is SVGEGT in the germline V gene. The CDR3 consists of 15 residues. The CDR3 DNA sequence: TGTGCCAGCAGTCTCACTTTAGCGGGAGTAGGTGAGCAGTTCTTC. It encodes CASSLTLAGVGEQFF.

V and J are TRBV27 and TRBJ1-1; 7 bases are a match to TRBD1. Germline CDR1 reads MNHEY; CDR2 reads SMNVEV (reference sequence). The CDR3 sequence is 14 residues long. With V trimmed by 4 bases and J by 3 bases, 5 bases remained unmatched. The CDR3 coding sequence is TGTGCCAGCAGTTGGTTAGGGGGCCACACTGAAGCTTTCTTT. Encoded protein: CASSWLGGHTEAFF.

The chain links TRBV20-1 to TRBJ2-5; D might be TRBD1 (6 bases). Germline values: CDR1 DFQATT, CDR2 SNEGSKA (reference sequence). V dropped 3 bases and J dropped 1 base, with 15 bases sitting between them. The CDR3 is 15 amino acids. The CDR3 DNA reads as TGCAGTGCTAGTGGAAAGGGGGAGATCCAAGAGACCCAGTACTTC. Its translation: CSASGKGEIQETQYF.

The chain uses TRBV11-2 and TRBJ2-7; 12 bases align to TRBD2. This CDR3 spans 12 amino acids. V dropped 5 bases and J dropped 8; count of bases not matched to a gene: 1. Germline-derived CDR1 and CDR2 are SGHAT and FQNNGV. The CDR3 loop reads CASSLAGGKQYF. CDR3 sequence (DNA): TGTGCCAGCAGCCTAGCGGGAGGGAAGCAGTACTTC.

This chain links TRBV7-8 with TRBJ2-6, with a tentative D call TRBD1 (5 bases). V was pared by 3 bases and J by 2 bases, with 23 bases between. Germline values: CDR1 SGHVS, CDR2 FQNEAQ. The CDR3 spans 20 residues. As DNA, the CDR3 is TGTGCCAGCAGCTTGCCAACGGCCAGGGATCGGGTGGCTGGGGCCAACGTCCTGACTTTC. This translates into CASSLPTARDRVAGANVLTF.

This sequence joins TRBV5-1 and TRBJ2-7; TRBD1 matches 10 bases. Trimming at V came to 0 bases and at J to 6 bases, leaving 6 bases not matched to a gene. Germline values: CDR1 SGHRS, CDR2 YFSETQ. This CDR3 region has 15 residues. The CDR3 DNA reads as TGCGCCAGCAGCTTGGGCGGGACAGGGGTGGTCGAGCAGTACTTC. It encodes CASSLGGTGVVEQYF.

Here the CDR3 DNA reads TGTGCCAGCAGTCCGGGACAGGCTGGGGCTGAAGCTTTCTTT. Translation: CASSPGQAGAEAFF. The rearrangement links TRBV28 to TRBJ1-1; 8 bases are shared with TRBD1. The CDR3 runs 14 residues. V lost 5 bases to trimming and J lost 6 bases; unmatched junction nucleotides: 8. The V gene's germline CDR1 is MDHEN and CDR2 SYDVKM.

This clone came up once. The rearrangement uses TRBV18 and TRBJ2-5; 8 bases are a match to TRBD2. CDR1 and CDR2 (germline): KGHSH, LQKENI. The CDR3 consists of 16 residues. Unmatched junction bases numbered 8, after V lost 3 bases and J lost 2 bases. The CDR3 spells CASSPIYTSGQETQYF. The CDR3 DNA reads as TGTGCCAGCTCACCTATATATACTAGCGGTCAAGAGACCCAGTACTTC. The whole variable domain, remainder taken from reference TRBV18 and TRBJ2-5, is NAGVMQNPRHLVRRRGQEARLRCSPMKGHSHVYWYRQLPEEGLKFMVYLQKENIIDESGMPKERFSAEFPKEGPSILRIQQVVRGDSAAYFCASSPIYTSGQETQYFGPGTRLLVL.

This chain uses TRBV6-6 with TRBJ1-1, with a tentative D call TRBD1 (6 bases). Trimming took off 7 bases at V and 8 bases at J, with 11 bases between the two ends. The CDR3 length is 11 residues. Germline CDR1 and CDR2: MNHNY and SVGAGI (reference sequence). Written as DNA, the CDR3 is TGTGCCAGCAATGAAGGGACAGAAGCTTTCTTT. Translation gives CASNEGTEAFF.

V usage is TRBV9 and J usage is TRBJ1-5; 9 nucleotides line up with TRBD1. Germline lookup yields CDR1 SGDLS and CDR2 YYNGEE. CDR3 length: 15 amino acids. V gave up 0 bases and J gave up 7 bases; unmatched junction bases: 5. The chain's CDR3 is CASSVGGTGNQPQHF. CDR3 coding DNA: TGTGCCAGCAGCGTAGGAGGGACAGGGAACCAGCCCCAGCATTTT. Together with reference TRBV9 and TRBJ1-5, the CDR3 gives the full variable domain: DSGVTQTPKHLITATGQRVTLRCSPRSGDLSVYWYQQSLDQGLQFLIQYYNGEERAKGNILERFSAQQFPDLHSELNLSSLELGDSALYFCASSVGGTGNQPQHFGDGTRLSIL.

This rearrangement joins TRBV7-9 to TRBJ2-1; D not resolved. Trimming stripped 1 base from V and 4 bases from J, with 8 bases between. The germline gives CDR1 SEHNR, CDR2 FQNEAQ (reference sequence). The CDR3 consists of 14 residues. CDR3: CASSLGLRYNEQFF. In nucleotides, the CDR3 is TGTGCCAGCAGCTTAGGTTTACGGTACAATGAGCAGTTCTTC.

The V gene is TRBV30, the J gene TRBJ2-7; TRBD1 might be the D (6 bases). V lost 0 bases, J lost 3 bases, and 15 bases lay in between. The length of the CDR3 is 15 residues. Germline V CDR1 and CDR2: GTSNPN, SVGIG (reference sequence). The CDR3 is CAWSVLGHSSYEQYF. The CDR3 DNA reads as TGTGCCTGGAGTGTATTGGGACACTCCAGCTACGAGCAGTACTTC. Looking up the rest from reference TRBV30 and TRBJ2-7 gives the full variable domain: SQTIHQWPATLVQPVGSPLSLECTVEGTSNPNLYWYRQAAGRGLQLLFYSVGIGQISSEVPQNLSASRPQDRQFILSSKKLLLSDSGFYLCAWSVLGHSSYEQYFGPGTRLTVT.

This chain joins TRBV24-1 and TRBJ2-7, with 8 nucleotides matching TRBD1. Germline CDR1 is KGHDR and CDR2 is SFDVKD. Unmatched junction bases numbered 5, after V lost 3 bases and J lost 2 bases. The CDR3 spans 15 residues. The CDR3 loop is CATSDVGTGPYEQYF. CDR3 DNA sequence: TGTGCCACCAGTGATGTTGGGACAGGACCCTACGAGCAGTACTTC.

This chain uses TRBV3-1 (or the pseudogene TRBV3-2) with TRBJ2-5; D is unclear. The CDR3 covers 12 residues. Trimming removed 4 bases from V and 4 bases from J, with 7 bases in between. CDR1 LGHDT and CDR2 YNNKEL come from the germline V gene (reference sequence). CDR3 sequence (DNA): TGTGCCAGCAGCCGCCCCGGAGAGACCCAGTACTTC. Its protein is CASSRPGETQYF.

The chain joins TRBV28 to TRBJ1-2; TRBD1 might be the D (6 bases). V lost 2 bases and J lost 7, with 11 bases in between. The CDR3 is 13 residues long. Germline lookup yields CDR1 MDHEN and CDR2 SYDVKM. In DNA, the CDR3 is TGTGCCAGCAGTTTAGGGGGCGCAGGTGGCTACACCTTC. Encoded protein: CASSLGGAGGYTF.

The rearrangement joins TRBV18 to TRBJ2-3; 12 bases line up with TRBD1. V gave up 4 bases and J gave up 4 bases; unmatched junction bases: 9. The CDR3 consists of 17 residues. Germline CDR1 KGHSH, CDR2 LQKENI. The CDR3, as DNA: TGTGCCAGCTCACGCCAACCCGGGACAGGGGGCGCAGATACGCAGTATTTT. This encodes CASSRQPGTGGADTQYF.

V gene TRBV5-8 combines with J gene TRBJ2-7; TRBD2 is a possible D gene (6 bases). V gave up 2 bases and J gave up 4 bases, with 19 bases separating them. Germline-derived CDR1 and CDR2 are SGHTS and YDEGEE. This CDR3 spans 16 amino acids. CDR3 sequence reads: CASSFGGSYLAYEQYF. CDR3 nucleotide sequence: TGTGCCAGCAGCTTCGGGGGAAGCTATCTCGCTTACGAGCAGTACTTC.

The chain carries TRBV9 and TRBJ2-7, with D possibly matching TRBD2 (5 bases). V lost 3 bases and J lost 3, with 16 bases in between. Germline lookup yields CDR1 SGDLS and CDR2 YYNGEE. This CDR3 is 15 amino acids long. In DNA, the CDR3 is TGTGCCAGCAGCGCAACCCCCCGGACTGGCTACGAGCAGTACTTC. It encodes CASSATPRTGYEQYF.

V gene TRBV11-3 combines with J gene TRBJ1-1; 8 nucleotides match TRBD1. V shed 5 bases and J 1 base; nucleotides not matched to a gene: 9. Germline V gene sequence: CDR1 SGHNT, CDR2 YENEEA. The CDR3 has 16 residues. The CDR3 loop is CASSPGRGRGNTEAFF. DNA of the CDR3: TGTGCCAGCAGCCCAGGCAGGGGGCGTGGGAACACTGAAGCTTTCTTT.

This chain connects TRBV27 to TRBJ1-1; 9 bases map to TRBD1. CDR3 length equals 13 residues. Germline trimming cut 5 bases from V and 6 bases from J; bases unmatched to any gene: 4. Germline values: CDR1 MNHEY, CDR2 SMNVEV (reference sequence). The DNA for the CDR3 is TGTGCCAGCAGTCGGACAGGGGTCGCTGAAGCTTTCTTT. It is translated as CASSRTGVAEAFF.

This clone turned up a few times. This chain's CDR3 is CASSSGQPANYGYTF. The CDR3 nucleotides read TGTGCCAGCAGTTCGGGACAGCCTGCTAACTATGGCTACACCTTC. The chain carries TRBV28 and TRBJ1-2; 7 nucleotides line up with TRBD1. The germline V gene has CDR1 MDHEN and CDR2 SYDVKM. J was trimmed by 0 bases and V by 4 bases; bases with no gene match: 5. The CDR3 has 15 residues.

The chain couples TRBV11-3 to TRBJ2-3, with TRBD2 as a possible D gene (6 bases). V lost 0 bases, J lost 2 bases, and 12 bases lay in between. Germline V gene data show CDR1 as SGHNT and CDR2 as YENEEA. The CDR3 is made up of 16 amino acids. The CDR3 here is CASSLEGAGPTDTQYF. CDR3 DNA sequence: TGTGCCAGCAGCTTAGAGGGTGCGGGACCCACAGATACGCAGTATTTT.

The chain links TRBV7-9 to TRBJ2-2; D remains unclear. Germline V lookup: CDR1 SEHNR, CDR2 FQNEAQ (reference sequence). V lost 3 bases and J 3 bases, leaving 8 bases between the germline ends. This CDR3 contains 14 residues. The CDR3 DNA reads TGTGCCAGCAGCTTCGGGTCCTACACCGGGGAGCTGTTTTTT. Its translation: CASSFGSYTGELFF. Full variable domain (remainder filled in from reference TRBV7-9 and TRBJ2-2): DTGVSQNPRHKITKRGQNVTFRCDPISEHNRLYWYRQTLGQGPEFLTYFQNEAQLEKSRLLSDRFSAERPKGSFSTLEIQRTEQGDSAMYLCASSFGSYTGELFFGEGSRLTVL.

This clone appeared a single time. The V and J genes are TRBV7-9 and TRBJ2-5; no definite D call. TRBJ2-7 matches the DNA end more closely, so the J call is doubtful. The CDR3 is 14 amino acids. Germline-derived CDR1 and CDR2 are SEHNR and FQNEAQ (reference sequence). The CDR3 spells CASSLLGGSYEQYF. The DNA for the CDR3 is TGTGCCAGCAGCTTACTCGGCGGATCCTACGAGCAGTACTTC.

CDR3 sequence (DNA): TGTGCCACCAGTTCGGGGGTCAGCGTCCAGTTCTTC. Translated: CATSSGVSVQFF. This chain uses TRBV24-1 with TRBJ2-1, with D possibly matching TRBD2 (6 bases). This CDR3 is built from 12 residues. Trimming left V 6 bases short and J 13 bases short, with 15 bases between. CDR1 KGHDR and CDR2 SFDVKD come from the germline V gene.

The chain uses TRBV9 and TRBJ2-2; a weak D match, TRBD1 (5 bases). V lost 0 bases and J lost 4, with 10 bases in between. Germline loops: CDR1 SGDLS, CDR2 YYNGEE. This CDR3 has 15 residues. The CDR3 DNA sequence: TGTGCCAGCAGCGTAGGACAGAAAGGCACCGGGGAGCTGTTTTTT. Its translation is CASSVGQKGTGELFF.

CDR3 loop: CASSPRTVSSNQPQHF. The DNA for the CDR3 is TGTGCCAGTAGTCCCAGGACAGTGTCAAGCAATCAGCCCCAGCATTTT. The chain employs TRBV19 and TRBJ1-5; tentatively, D is TRBD1 (6 bases). The CDR3 sequence is 16 residues long. Germline V gene data show CDR1 as LNHDA and CDR2 as SQIVND (reference sequence). Trimming removed 5 bases at V and 1 base at J, with 15 bases between.

This clone was seen once. V gene TRBV27 combines with J gene TRBJ1-2; TRBD1 agrees at 7 bases. CDR1 MNHEY and CDR2 SMNVEV come from the germline V gene (reference sequence). The V and J ends lost 6 bases and 3 bases, in that order; junction bases with no gene match: 10. The CDR3 loop spans 15 amino acids. CDR3 residues: CASSSRQGLHYGYTF. CDR3 DNA: TGTGCCAGCAGCTCTCGACAGGGCCTACACTATGGCTACACCTTC.

The rearrangement joins TRBV24-1 to TRBJ2-3; D not certain. V lost 0 bases and J lost 6, with 9 bases in between. The CDR3 loop spans 14 amino acids. Per germline, CDR1 KGHDR and CDR2 SFDVKD. As DNA, the CDR3 is TGTGCCACCAGTGATTTGCACCGGTCGGATACGCAGTATTTT. Its translation is CATSDLHRSDTQYF.

This clone came up a few times. J is TRBJ2-1 and V is TRBV7-9; 12 nucleotides line up with TRBD2. The germline V gene encodes CDR1 SEHNR and CDR2 FQNEAQ (reference sequence). This CDR3 region has 16 residues. The V and J ends lost 5 bases and 3 bases, in that order; junction bases with no gene match: 5. CDR3 loop: CASSGRLAGVYNEQFF. The DNA of the CDR3 is TGTGCCAGCAGCGGGCGACTAGCGGGAGTCTACAATGAGCAGTTCTTC.